A single sample is the source of the 12 T cell receptor beta chains below, sequenced in a study of OX40 agonist ivuxolimab in advanced cancers. Assay: immunoSEQ multiplex PCR; the TCRdb copy retains only in-frame clones and omits some. Of about 60,000 clones listed, under 85% are singletons. Specimen: CD4+ or CD8+ T cells sorted from blood, collected in a trial of the OX40 agonist ivuxolimab. The source of these receptors is an adult with an advanced solid tumor such as melanoma, head and neck, liver or kidney cancer.

In this sample, this clone turned up a few times. This chain joins TRBV6-1 and TRBJ2-3; D is unresolved. Trimming removed 2 bases from V and 0 bases from J, with 6 bases in between. The CDR3 is 14 residues long. The germline V gene has CDR1 MNHNS and CDR2 SASEGT. CDR3 nucleotide sequence: TGTGCCAGCAGTGAACAGAGAAGCACAGATACGCAGTATTTT. It is translated as CASSEQRSTDTQYF.

The rearrangement uses TRBV7-6 and TRBJ1-5, with D maybe TRBD1 (5 bases). The CDR3 sequence is 17 residues long. Trimming removed 4 bases from V and 4 bases from J, with 20 bases in between. In germline, CDR1 is SGHVS, CDR2 FNYEAQ. The CDR3 spells CASSSVRGSDFNQPQHF. The DNA for the CDR3 is TGTGCCAGCAGCTCCGTTCGGGGGAGCGACTTTAATCAGCCCCAGCATTTT.

A few counts support this clone. The gene calls are TRBV19 and TRBJ1-5; TRBD1 aligns across 9 bases. J gave up 6 bases and V 6 bases, and 6 bases lay outside the gene matches. This CDR3 contains 14 residues. Per the germline V gene, CDR1 is LNHDA and CDR2 is SQIVND (reference sequence). Here the CDR3 reads CASSYRGQAQPQHF. The CDR3 nucleotides are TGTGCCAGTAGCTACAGGGGGCAAGCTCAGCCCCAGCATTTT. The full variable domain, rest sourced from reference TRBV19 and TRBJ1-5, is DGGITQSPKYLFRKEGQNVTLSCEQNLNHDAMYWYRQDPGQGLRLIYYSQIVNDFQKGDIAEGYSVSREKKESFPLTVTSAQKNPTAFYLCASSYRGQAQPQHFGDGTRLSIL.

This sequence joins TRBV5-6 and TRBJ2-4; D not resolved. This CDR3 is 16 amino acids long. Germline values: CDR1 SGHDT, CDR2 YYEEEE. The germline V and J ends were trimmed by 1 base and 0 bases, with 11 bases remaining between them. The CDR3 coding sequence is TGTGCCAGCAGCTTGCGACTTCGTCAAGCCAAAAACATTCAGTACTTC. It codes for CASSLRLRQAKNIQYF.

The chain carries TRBV28 and TRBJ2-7, with D possibly TRBD1 on 5 matching bases. The germline V and J ends were trimmed by 5 bases and 3 bases, with 20 bases remaining between them. Germline CDR1 is MDHEN and CDR2 is SYDVKM. The CDR3 is made up of 16 amino acids. CDR3 protein: CASSPLFGQGSYEQYF. CDR3 coding DNA: TGTGCCAGCAGTCCCCTATTCGGGCAGGGAAGCTACGAGCAGTACTTC.

The rearrangement links TRBV9 to TRBJ2-2; 9 bases are shared with TRBD2. V lost 4 bases, J lost 9 bases, and 10 bases stayed unmatched. The germline V gene has CDR1 SGDLS and CDR2 YYNGEE. CDR3 length equals 15 residues. CDR3 sequence (DNA): TGTGCCAGCAGCCTTAGCGGGAGCTCACCCCGGGAGCTGTTTTTT. Translating it yields CASSLSGSSPRELFF.

The chain carries TRBV7-2 and TRBJ2-7; D call uncertain. This CDR3 comprises 13 residues. V lost 5 bases, J lost 0 bases, and 8 bases lay in between. Germline V CDR1 and CDR2: SGHTA, FQGNSA. CDR3 amino acids: CASSKDSSYEQYF. The CDR3 DNA sequence: TGTGCCAGCAGCAAAGATAGCTCCTACGAGCAGTACTTC.

This sequence joins TRBV7-9 and TRBJ2-7; D might be TRBD2 (5 bases). Trimming pared 5 bases from V and 4 bases from J, leaving 21 bases between. This CDR3 region has 16 residues. Germline CDR1 reads SEHNR; CDR2 reads FQNEAQ (reference sequence). The CDR3 region is CASSRTTSEGLYEQYF. For the CDR3, the DNA is TGTGCCAGCAGCCGGACGACGAGCGAGGGATTATACGAGCAGTACTTC.

This clone was observed a few times. This chain connects TRBV7-9 to TRBJ2-7, with TRBD2 matching over 7 bases. The V segment lost 3 bases and the J segment 2 bases; nucleotides outside the gene matches: 4. Germline V gene sequence: CDR1 SEHNR, CDR2 FQNEAQ (reference sequence). CDR3 length equals 14 residues. The CDR3 sequence is CASSFVGGTYEQYF. CDR3 DNA: TGTGCCAGCAGCTTCGTCGGGGGGACCTACGAGCAGTACTTC. Looking up the rest from reference TRBV7-9 and TRBJ2-7 gives the full variable domain: DTGVSQNPRHKITKRGQNVTFRCDPISEHNRLYWYRQTLGQGPEFLTYFQNEAQLEKSRLLSDRFSAERPKGSFSTLEIQRTEQGDSAMYLCASSFVGGTYEQYFGPGTRLTVT.

The rearrangement uses TRBV7-6 and TRBJ2-3; D might be TRBD1 (8 bases). Trimming shortened V by 1 base and J by 5 bases, and 10 bases separated the two germline ends. This CDR3 contains 14 residues. Germline V CDR1 and CDR2: SGHVS, FNYEAQ. The CDR3 is CASSLDRGGDTQYF. CDR3 nucleotides: TGTGCCAGCAGCTTAGACAGGGGGGGAGATACGCAGTATTTT. Complete variable domain (other parts from reference TRBV7-6 and TRBJ2-3): GAGVSQSPRYKVTKRGQDVALRCDPISGHVSLYWYRQALGQGPEFLTYFNYEAQQDKSGLPNDRFSAERPEGSISTLTIQRTEQRDSAMYRCASSLDRGGDTQYFGPGTRLTVL.

The V and J genes are TRBV28 and TRBJ2-7, with 7 bases matching TRBD1. Trimming cost V 6 bases and J 2 bases; bases outside gene matches: 7. Germline V CDR1 and CDR2: MDHEN, SYDVKM. The CDR3 covers 14 residues. CDR3 region: CASRPNTGAYEQYF. In DNA, the CDR3 is TGTGCCAGCAGACCCAATACAGGGGCCTACGAGCAGTACTTC.

The gene calls are TRBV7-3 and TRBJ2-5, with a tentative D call TRBD2 (5 bases). The CDR3 length is 14 residues. V was pared by 2 bases and J by 2 bases, with 9 bases between. CDR1 is SGHTA and CDR2 is FQGTGA in the germline V gene. CDR3 region: CASSLGSEQETQYF. CDR3 nucleotides: TGTGCCAGCAGCTTAGGGAGTGAGCAAGAGACCCAGTACTTC.